This TCR beta chain stems from a study of cytomegalovirus exposure and HLA in healthy donors. To note about this clone: Its antigen is currently unknown.

Whole-study findings and limits: Of the V segments, some could not be distinguished, including TRBV6-2 and TRBV6-3, and were excluded.

Use of 60 Vbeta and 13 Jbeta primers characterized the PCR. Repertoires were generated with immunoSEQ multiplex PCR, while TCRdb's copy carries only in-frame clones and drops some. In the table there are some 180,000 clones, over 65% of which are singletons. This CDR3 is 13 amino acids long. The germline CDR1 and CDR2 sequences are MNHNY and SVGAGI (reference sequence). V lost 6 bases and J 5 bases, leaving 13 bases between the germline ends. This chain joins TRBV6-6 and TRBJ2-5; D may be TRBD1 (5 bases). Material for sequencing was PBMCs. The sequence came from a young man in good health and CMV-seronegative. The CDR3 sequence is CASSQTVGETQYF. The DNA for the CDR3 is TGTGCCAGCAGCCAGACAGTTGGGGAGACCCAGTACTTC.